The 16 T cell receptor beta chains in this list originate from one sample, sequenced in a study of neurological immune-mediated disorders (dated by TCRdb to about 2019). Library construction relied on 5' RACE. Instrument used: Illumina HiSeq 2500. TCRdb itself trimmed the public reads at Q25 with fastp, ran MiXCR and retained productive beta chains. Duplicate CDR3 protein sequences are folded into a single record with the most common DNA and genes. This sample has 49,000 or so distinct CDR3 sequences in its table, and around 4.3% of those were observed once. The ten biggest clones cover approximately 5.3% of the sample. The specimen was PBMCs. These receptors were collected from a woman aged 55-70 years with multiple sclerosis.

The genes are TRBV7-2 and TRBJ1-5; the D is unclear. V lost 1 base and J 5 bases, leaving 15 bases between the germline ends. This CDR3 is 16 amino acids long. CDR1 is SGHTA, CDR2 FQGNSA, per germline. CDR3 sequence (DNA): TGTGCCAGCAGCTTAGAGGCCGTCGGGAGTGATCAGCCCCAGCATTTT. Amino acid sequence: CASSLEAVGSDQPQHF.

This clonotype was observed at least ten times. The J gene is TRBJ1-4, the V gene TRBV7-2; 7 bases agree with TRBD1. The CDR3 is made up of 15 amino acids. Germline V lookup: CDR1 SGHTA, CDR2 FQGNSA. V lost 4 bases, J lost 7 bases, and 9 bases stayed unmatched. The CDR3 reads CASSSATGSSEKLFF. CDR3 nucleotide sequence: TGTGCCAGCAGCTCTGCGACAGGGTCCTCTGAAAAACTGTTTTTT.

This clonotype was detected only once. The V and J genes are TRBV20-1 and TRBJ2-1; D may be TRBD2 (6 bases). Germline loops: CDR1 DFQATT, CDR2 SNEGSKA (reference sequence). Trimming removed 2 bases at V and 3 bases at J, with 8 bases between. The CDR3 is 13 residues long. This CDR3 is CSARLARYNEQFF. In nucleotides, the CDR3 is TGCAGTGCTAGACTAGCGCGCTACAATGAGCAGTTCTTC.

This chain uses TRBV9 with TRBJ2-1; the D is unclear. In germline, CDR1 is SGDLS, CDR2 YYNGEE. The CDR3 covers 13 residues. V was clipped by 4 bases and J by 10 bases, with 15 bases between them. The CDR3 DNA is TGTGCCAGCAGCCCCCGACAATCAGTAGAGCAGTTCTTC. Translation gives CASSPRQSVEQFF.

This clonotype occurred many times. The chain has TRBV29-1 and TRBJ2-1; 12 nucleotides line up with TRBD2. The CDR3 is 14 residues long. CDR1 is SQVTM and CDR2 is ANQGSEA in the germline V gene. V lost 7 bases, J lost 3 bases, and 4 bases stayed unmatched. For the CDR3, the DNA is TGCAGCGCCCCGACTAGCGGGAGCTACAATGAGCAGTTCTTC. It specifies CSAPTSGSYNEQFF.

This clonotype was detected only a few times. The chain links TRBV28 to TRBJ1-1, with D unclear. This CDR3 spans 15 amino acids. Germline CDR1 reads MDHEN; CDR2 reads SYDVKM. Trimming pared 4 bases from V and 1 base from J, leaving 13 bases between. This CDR3 reads CASSSAPGRNTEAFF. The CDR3, as DNA: TGTGCCAGCAGTTCCGCCCCCGGACGGAACACTGAAGCTTTCTTT.

This clonotype occurred many times. This chain uses TRBV6-5 with TRBJ1-1; 7 bases are shared with TRBD1. The ends lost 3 bases at V and 5 bases at J; junction bases unmatched: 6. The CDR3 extends over 14 amino acids. Germline loops: CDR1 MNHEY, CDR2 SVGAGI. CDR3 coding DNA: TGTGCCAGCAGTTATGGCAGGGGGTGGACTGAAGCTTTCTTT. Translated: CASSYGRGWTEAFF.

The rearrangement links TRBV6-2 or TRBV6-3 to TRBJ2-7, with D unclear. V lost 6 bases and J 2 bases, leaving 8 bases between the germline ends. Germline loops: CDR1 MNHEY, CDR2 SVGEGT. The CDR3 totals 12 residues. CDR3 nucleotide sequence: TGTGCCAGCAGCGGCGAGACCTACGAGCAGTACTTC. This encodes CASSGETYEQYF.

J is TRBJ2-1 and V is TRBV5-1; weak D call: TRBD1 (5 bases). Per germline, CDR1 SGHRS and CDR2 YFSETQ. The CDR3 covers 13 residues. V was shortened by 4 bases and J by 5 bases, with 10 bases between the two germline ends. CDR3: CASSQGTHNEQFF. Here the CDR3 DNA reads TGCGCCAGCAGCCAGGGAACCCACAATGAGCAGTTCTTC.

Many counts were recorded for this clonotype. J is TRBJ1-2 and V is TRBV29-1; no firm D call. Trimming removed 5 bases from V and 0 bases from J, with 10 bases in between. The CDR3 consists of 13 residues. The V gene's germline CDR1 is SQVTM and CDR2 ANQGSEA. CDR3 sequence reads: CSVSFAANYGYTF. DNA for the CDR3: TGCAGCGTTTCGTTTGCAGCTAACTATGGCTACACCTTC.

The chain carries TRBV6-5 and TRBJ2-2, with D perhaps given as TRBD1 or TRBD2 (5 bases each). The CDR3 sequence is 14 residues long. CDR1 and CDR2 (germline): MNHEY, SVGAGI. The V end was cut by 6 bases, the J end by 7 bases, with 15 bases between. CDR3 DNA: TGTGCCAGCAGGACTGGGACCGCAAGCGGGGAGCTGTTTTTT. The encoded protein is CASRTGTASGELFF.

This clonotype was counted many times. The chain couples TRBV5-1 to TRBJ1-1, with D possibly TRBD1 on 5 matching bases. V was shortened by 7 bases and J by 3 bases, with 16 bases between the two germline ends. This CDR3 is 14 amino acids long. Germline V CDR1 and CDR2: SGHRS, YFSETQ. The CDR3 loop is CASAFRGFDTEAFF. The CDR3 nucleotides are TGCGCCAGCGCTTTCCGGGGGTTCGACACTGAAGCTTTCTTT.

This clonotype was seen repeatedly, ten times or more. The genes are TRBV20-1 and TRBJ2-5; 9 positions match TRBD2. With V trimmed by 3 bases and J by 2 bases, 7 bases remained unmatched. Germline loops: CDR1 DFQATT, CDR2 SNEGSKA (reference sequence). This CDR3 is 15 amino acids long. The CDR3 DNA sequence: TGCAGTGCTAGTGAAGCGGGGGGACAACAAGAGACCCAGTACTTC. This codes for CSASEAGGQQETQYF.

This clonotype was picked up a small number of times. The chain uses TRBV20-1 and TRBJ2-5; D unclear. CDR3 length equals 12 residues. V was clipped by 6 bases and J by 3 bases, with 11 bases between them. Germline V gives CDR1 DFQATT, CDR2 SNEGSKA (reference sequence). CDR3 in amino acids: CSASLWEETQYF. CDR3 sequence (DNA): TGCAGTGCGAGTCTCTGGGAAGAGACCCAGTACTTC.

This clonotype was recorded at least ten times. The chain carries TRBV6-1 and TRBJ2-1, with 11 bases aligning to TRBD2. The length of the CDR3 is 15 residues. The germline V gene encodes CDR1 MNHNS and CDR2 SASEGT. Trimming cost V 7 bases and J 6 bases; bases outside gene matches: 8. In nucleotides, the CDR3 is TGTGCCAGCAACCTTCTAGCGGGGGGAACCAATGAGCAGTTCTTC. It specifies CASNLLAGGTNEQFF.

This clonotype was counted only a few times. The genes are TRBV10-3 and TRBJ1-4, with D perhaps matching TRBD1 (5 bases). This CDR3 region has 15 residues. Germline V gene data show CDR1 as ENHRY and CDR2 as SYGVKD. V lost 0 bases to trimming and J lost 8 bases, with 13 bases between them. The CDR3 protein is CAISESSTGWEKLFF. The CDR3 nucleotides are TGTGCCATCAGTGAGTCTTCAACAGGTTGGGAAAAACTGTTTTTT.